The 28 T cell receptor beta chains below come from one sample, sequenced in a study of breast tumors, draining lymph nodes, adjacent tissues. TCRdb recomputed calls from the multiplex PCR reads with MiXCR, one row per CDR3 protein. The sample yields 20,000 or so distinct CDR3 sequences, less than 40% seen once. Sequenced input: breast tumor tissue. The receptors stem from a female donor with breast cancer. Some clones in this sample may be carry-over from other donors' samples.

Turning to this clonotype: A read error may explain this, as a much larger clone is one base away. The rearrangement joins TRBV28 to TRBJ2-2; D remains unclear. V lost 4 bases to trimming and J lost 2 bases, with 2 bases between them. CDR3 length equals 12 residues. From germline, CDR1 is MDHEN and CDR2 SYDVKM. The CDR3 region has the DNA TGTGCCAGCAGTTCCAACACCGGGGAGCTGTTTTTT. It translates to CASSSNTGELFF.

This clonotype was recorded many times. The J gene is TRBJ2-1, the V gene TRBV3-1, with D unresolved. V lost 1 base and J 8 bases, leaving 6 bases between the germline ends. CDR1 LGHDT and CDR2 YNNKEL come from the germline V gene (reference sequence). The CDR3 totals 12 residues. CDR3 in amino acids: CASSQVRDEQFF. CDR3 bases: TGTGCCAGCAGCCAAGTCCGAGATGAGCAGTTCTTC.

The chain recombines TRBV7-9 with TRBJ2-7; tentatively, D is TRBD2 (7 bases). Per germline, CDR1 SEHNR and CDR2 FQNEAQ (reference sequence). Trimming removed 1 base at V and 3 bases at J, with 16 bases between. The CDR3 contains 16 residues. CDR3: CASSLGHREGYYEQYF. CDR3 sequence (DNA): TGTGCCAGCAGCTTAGGACACAGGGAGGGGTACTACGAGCAGTACTTC.

This clonotype was detected ten times or more. The chain has TRBV20-1 and TRBJ2-3; 11 nucleotides align to TRBD2. V gave up 0 bases and J gave up 12 bases; unmatched junction bases: 5. CDR1 is DFQATT and CDR2 is SNEGSKA in the germline V gene (reference sequence). The length of the CDR3 is 13 residues. The CDR3 spells CSARDGTSGKQYF. CDR3 nucleotides: TGCAGTGCTAGAGATGGGACTAGCGGAAAACAGTATTTT.

The sample holds one count of this clonotype. The chain couples TRBV20-1 to TRBJ2-3; maybe TRBD2 (6 bases). Looked up from germline, CDR1 is DFQATT and CDR2 is SNEGSKA (reference sequence). V was shortened by 3 bases and J by 1 base, with 20 bases between the two germline ends. The CDR3 is 17 amino acids. CDR3 sequence (DNA): TGCAGTGCTAGCTTCATCGGACGGGAGTGGGGCACAGATACGCAGTATTTT. Residues: CSASFIGREWGTDTQYF.

This clonotype came up many times. The chain links TRBV10-1 to TRBJ2-7, with no clear D. V lost 8 bases and J lost 6, with 8 bases in between. The CDR3 covers 10 residues. CDR1 WNHNN and CDR2 SYGVQD come from the germline V gene (reference sequence). CDR3 residues: CASSCPEQYF. The CDR3 region has the DNA TGCGCCAGCTCCTGTCCCGAGCAGTACTTC.

The chain couples TRBV30 to TRBJ2-5, with no clear D. The germline V gene encodes CDR1 GTSNPN and CDR2 SVGIG (reference sequence). The CDR3 is made up of 10 amino acids. Trimming removed 0 bases from V and 7 bases from J, with 3 bases in between. The CDR3 reads CAWSVGTQYF. Here the CDR3 DNA reads TGTGCCTGGAGTGTAGGGACCCAGTACTTC.

About this clonotype itself: With a much larger clone just one base away, this may be a read error. The CDR3 region is CAGSWSFTGELFF. The CDR3 DNA sequence: TGTGCCGGCAGTTGGTCCTTCACCGGGGAGCTGTTTTTT. V and J are TRBV6-2 or TRBV6-3 and TRBJ2-2; the D is unclear. This CDR3 is built from 13 residues. Germline CDR1 and CDR2: MNHEY and SVGEGT.

This clonotype has a single count. This sequence joins TRBV24-1 and TRBJ2-3, with 13 bases fitting TRBD2. The germline V gene encodes CDR1 KGHDR and CDR2 SFDVKD. The CDR3 is 19 residues long. V was clipped by 2 bases and J by 3 bases; unmatched bases: 10. The CDR3: CATSDSLRGLAGVTDTQYF. The CDR3 coding sequence is TGTGCCACCAGTGATTCGCTACGAGGACTAGCGGGAGTGACAGATACGCAGTATTTT.

This clonotype has at least ten counts. V and J are TRBV20-1 and TRBJ2-7; D is uncertain. Trimming cost V 1 base and J 2 bases, with 9 bases left between them. The germline CDR1 and CDR2 sequences are DFQATT and SNEGSKA (reference sequence). The CDR3 totals 13 residues. CDR3 sequence (DNA): TGCAGTGCTAGAGCGGATAGCCCCTACGAGCAGTACTTC. Protein sequence: CSARADSPYEQYF.

Ten or more counts support this clonotype. The V and J genes are TRBV20-1 and TRBJ2-5; 11 bases are a match to TRBD2. CDR1 is DFQATT, CDR2 SNEGSKA, per germline (reference sequence). The CDR3 has 15 residues. With 0 bases clipped from V and 4 bases from J, the junction kept 4 bases outside the gene matches. The CDR3 region is CSARDVAGGAETQYF. In nucleotides, the CDR3 is TGCAGTGCTAGAGATGTAGCGGGAGGGGCAGAGACCCAGTACTTC.

This clonotype was seen at least ten times. The chain uses TRBV20-1 and TRBJ2-3, with 8 bases aligning to TRBD2. The CDR3 has 14 amino acids. V lost 1 base to trimming and J lost 3 bases; unmatched junction nucleotides: 3. CDR1 is DFQATT, CDR2 SNEGSKA, per germline (reference sequence). This CDR3 is CSARVGGVTDTQYF. CDR3 coding DNA: TGCAGTGCTAGAGTCGGGGGGGTGACAGATACGCAGTATTTT.

Of note for this clonotype: This may come from a read error, since a much larger clone is one base off. The V call is TRBV27, the J call TRBJ1-6; TRBD1 matches 10 bases. CDR3 length equals 16 residues. Germline CDR1 MNHEY, CDR2 SMNVEV (reference sequence). The CDR3 bases are TGTGCCAGCGGTTTGGGTAGAGGACAGGGGGTTTCACCCCTCCACTTT. Residues: CASGLGRGQGVSPLHF.

As for this clonotype: The junction departs from germline at one end; a sequencing error may be responsible. The V gene is TRBV19, the J gene TRBJ1-3; D might be TRBD1 (5 bases). This CDR3 is built from 15 residues. Germline-derived CDR1 and CDR2 are LNHDA and SQIVND (reference sequence). CDR3 loop: CPSSLTGVQGNTIYF. CDR3 nucleotide sequence: TGTCCCAGTAGTCTAACAGGTGTCCAAGGAAACACCATATATTTT.

This clonotype was counted many times. The chain is built from TRBV6-6 and TRBJ2-3, with D unresolved. With 6 bases removed from V and 0 bases from J, the gap between germline ends came to 7 bases. The CDR3 spans 13 residues. CDR1 is MNHNY and CDR2 is SVGAGI in the germline V gene (reference sequence). CDR3: CASRRYSTDTQYF. DNA for the CDR3: TGTGCCAGCAGACGTTACAGCACAGATACGCAGTATTTT.

The chain combines TRBV7-9 with TRBJ2-7; D unclear. The CDR3 is 11 residues long. V lost 1 base, J lost 7 bases, and 5 bases lay in between. From germline, CDR1 is SEHNR and CDR2 FQNEAQ (reference sequence). The CDR3 loop reads CASSLESEQYF. The DNA for the CDR3 is TGTGCCAGCAGCTTAGAGTCAGAGCAGTACTTC.

As to this clonotype: This clone may be a read error of a much larger clone one base away. The V gene is TRBV28, the J gene TRBJ1-5; D uncertain. Germline CDR1 reads MDHEN; CDR2 reads SYDVKM. The CDR3 is 15 residues long. Trimming pared 2 bases from V and 6 bases from J, leaving 14 bases between. In DNA form, the CDR3 reads TGTGCCAGCAGTTTAGGTCGACCGGCGGGTCAGCCCCAGCATTTT. Translation: CASSLGRPAGQPQHF.

The sample holds many counts of this clonotype. The rearrangement links TRBV11-2 to TRBJ2-3, with 7 positions matching TRBD2. The length of the CDR3 is 15 residues. Trimming at V came to 4 bases and at J to 6 bases, leaving 10 bases not matched to a gene. CDR1 is SGHAT, CDR2 FQNNGV, per germline. The chain's CDR3 is CASSSPGGSGDTQYF. The CDR3 nucleotides read TGTGCCAGCAGCTCTCCGGGCGGTAGCGGGGATACGCAGTATTTT.

This clonotype occurred many times. The V call is TRBV5-1, the J call TRBJ2-6; 8 bases match TRBD1. CDR1 is SGHRS, CDR2 YFSETQ, per germline. Unmatched junction bases numbered 12, after V lost 0 bases and J lost 1 base. The CDR3 length is 20 residues. DNA of the CDR3: TGCGCCAGCAGCTTGGATTCGCCAGGGGGCCGAACATCTGGGGCCAACGTCCTGACTTTC. Its translation: CASSLDSPGGRTSGANVLTF.

This clonotype is medium-sized (0.01 to 0.1%). V is TRBV20-1 and J is TRBJ2-7; possibly TRBD2 for D (6 bases). CDR1 is DFQATT, CDR2 SNEGSKA, per germline (reference sequence). V was shortened by 6 bases and J by 0 bases, with 12 bases between the two germline ends. CDR3 length equals 13 residues. The CDR3 reads CSARRESSYEQYF. CDR3 nucleotides: TGCAGTGCGAGACGGGAGAGCTCCTACGAGCAGTACTTC.

The chain has TRBV20-1 and TRBJ2-1; D is perhaps TRBD2 (5 bases). V was pared by 5 bases and J by 0 bases, with 11 bases between. Germline V gene sequence: CDR1 DFQATT, CDR2 SNEGSKA (reference sequence). The CDR3 contains 14 residues. The CDR3, as DNA: TGCAGTGCTCTCTTAGCGTTCTCCTACAATGAGCAGTTCTTC. This encodes CSALLAFSYNEQFF.

Notes on this clonotype: Just one base apart from a much larger clone, this may be a read error. The J gene is TRBJ1-2, the V gene TRBV3-1; 8 bases are a match to TRBD1. The CDR3 totals 15 residues. Germline assignment: CDR1 LGHDT and CDR2 YNNKEL (reference sequence). CDR3 coding DNA: TGTGCCAGCAGCCCAACAGGGGGATCTAACTATGGCTACGCCTTC. Its translation: CASSPTGGSNYGYAF. Full variable domain (outside the CDR3, taken from reference TRBV3-1 and TRBJ1-2): DTAVSQTPKYLVTQMGNDKSIKCEQNLGHDTMYWYKQDSKKFLKIMFSYNNKELIINETVPNRFSPKSPDKAHLNLHINSLELGDSAVYFCASSPTGGSNYGYAFGSGTRLTVV.

This clonotype showed up many times. The CDR3 region has the DNA TGTGCCAGCAGCCAAGGTTGGGGGACACATACCGGGGAGCTGTTTTTT. Residues: CASSQGWGTHTGELFF. The rearrangement uses TRBV3-1 and TRBJ2-2; maybe TRBD1 (6 bases). The V gene lost 1 base and the J gene lost 5 bases, with 14 bases spanning the gap. Per germline, CDR1 LGHDT and CDR2 YNNKEL (reference sequence). CDR3 length equals 16 residues.

This clonotype has ten or more counts. V usage is TRBV4-3 and J usage is TRBJ1-4, with 7 bases aligning to TRBD1. The length of the CDR3 is 15 residues. With V trimmed by 5 bases and J by 7 bases, 10 bases remained unmatched. Looked up from germline, CDR1 is LGHNA and CDR2 is YSLEER. The DNA for the CDR3 is TGCGCCAGCAGCTCACGACAGGGTAAAGGTGAAAAACTGTTTTTT. Protein: CASSSRQGKGEKLFF.

This clonotype is labeled as medium-sized. V usage is TRBV4-1 and J usage is TRBJ2-5, with D possibly called TRBD1 or TRBD2 (7 bases each). Germline V CDR1 and CDR2: MGHRA, YSYEKL. The V end was cut by 4 bases, the J end by 3 bases, with 27 bases between. The CDR3 sequence is 19 residues long. The CDR3: CASSLWMRQGGGKKETQYF. CDR3 DNA sequence: TGCGCCAGCAGCCTCTGGATGAGACAGGGAGGGGGAAAAAAAGAGACCCAGTACTTC.

This clonotype was counted at least ten times. The chain is built from TRBV19 and TRBJ1-3; D is undetermined. The length of the CDR3 is 15 residues. Germline V gene lookup returns CDR1 LNHDA and CDR2 SQIVND (reference sequence). V gave up 5 bases and J gave up 0 bases, with 11 bases separating them. CDR3 region: CASSWARSSGNTIYF. For the CDR3, the DNA is TGTGCCAGTAGTTGGGCCAGGAGCTCTGGAAACACCATATATTTT.

This clonotype was seen at least ten times. CDR3 nucleotides: TGTGCCAGCAGTTCAGGACTAGACTCTGGCGAGCAGTACTTC. This translates into CASSSGLDSGEQYF. V usage is TRBV11-2 and J usage is TRBJ2-7; 7 bases map to TRBD2. After removal of 6 bases from V and 6 bases from J, the junction contained 11 bases not matched to a gene. Germline CDR1 SGHAT, CDR2 FQNNGV. This CDR3 is 14 amino acids long.

This clonotype was detected many times. The V and J genes are TRBV5-4 and TRBJ2-3; 7 positions agree with TRBD2. Trimming cost V 0 bases and J 6 bases; bases outside gene matches: 7. The CDR3 loop spans 15 amino acids. Germline values: CDR1 SGHNT, CDR2 YYREEE (reference sequence). The CDR3 protein is CASSLAGGRQDTQYF. CDR3 bases: TGTGCCAGCAGCTTGGCGGGAGGCAGGCAGGATACGCAGTATTTT.